The 26 T cell receptor beta chains presented below share a single source sample, sequenced in a study of T cell repertoires in cytomegalovirus infection. TCRdb re-called the reads through MiXCR, storing one row per CDR3 protein. The table records hundreds of thousands of distinct CDR3 sequences, 25% to 35% of them present only once. Their antigens are not known. The sample in question was cultured PBMCs, obtained from culture after CMV antigen stimulation. The receptor set was obtained from a human donor in good health (CMV status not recorded). Some clones in this sample may be carry-over from other donors' samples.

This clonotype was recorded a few times. Here the CDR3 reads CASSLSGLAMQNEQFF. CDR3 in DNA: TGTGCCAGCAGCCTCTCGGGACTAGCGATGCAGAATGAGCAGTTCTTC. This sequence joins TRBV9 and TRBJ2-1, with 10 bases matching TRBD2. This CDR3 has 16 residues. Germline loops: CDR1 SGDLS, CDR2 YYNGEE. The trim removed 4 bases at V and 7 bases at J, leaving 11 bases unmatched. Complete variable domain (other parts from reference TRBV9 and TRBJ2-1): DSGVTQTPKHLITATGQRVTLRCSPRSGDLSVYWYQQSLDQGLQFLIQYYNGEERAKGNILERFSAQQFPDLHSELNLSSLELGDSALYFCASSLSGLAMQNEQFFGPGTRLTVL.

This clonotype was counted a few times. The V and J genes are TRBV20-1 and TRBJ2-1; maybe TRBD2 (5 bases). Germline V gene sequence: CDR1 DFQATT, CDR2 SNEGSKA (reference sequence). The CDR3 loop spans 15 amino acids. V lost 1 base to trimming and J lost 5 bases, with 15 bases between them. The CDR3 is CSARVKRSGNNEQFF. Written as DNA, the CDR3 is TGCAGTGCTAGAGTTAAGCGTTCCGGGAACAATGAGCAGTTCTTC.

This clonotype was counted at least ten times. The chain couples TRBV18 to TRBJ1-2; D is unresolved. The CDR3 spans 16 residues. From germline, CDR1 is KGHSH and CDR2 LQKENI. V was pared by 0 bases and J by 0 bases, with 11 bases between. CDR3 nucleotides: TGTGCCAGCTCACCACCGGCGATGGGATCTAACTATGGCTACACCTTC. This encodes CASSPPAMGSNYGYTF.

The V gene is TRBV12-3 or TRBV12-4, the J gene TRBJ2-3; D possibly corresponds to TRBD2 (5 bases). V was clipped by 7 bases and J by 0 bases, with 11 bases between them. The CDR3 has 14 residues. CDR3 region: CASTPSRSTDTQYF. For the CDR3, the DNA is TGTGCCAGCACCCCTAGCAGAAGCACAGATACGCAGTATTTT.

Ten or more counts support this clonotype. This sequence joins TRBV7-8 and TRBJ2-1; D not resolved. Per the germline V gene, CDR1 is SGHVS and CDR2 is FQNEAQ. The CDR3 is 14 amino acids. Trimming removed 5 bases from V and 3 bases from J, with 11 bases in between. The CDR3 DNA sequence: TGTGCCAGCAGCCCCCGGCGGCTCTACAATGAGCAGTTCTTC. Its translation is CASSPRRLYNEQFF.

The sample holds a few counts of this clonotype. The chain combines TRBV4-1 with TRBJ2-1; D unresolved. Looked up from germline, CDR1 is MGHRA and CDR2 is YSYEKL. Trimming removed 0 bases from V and 8 bases from J, with 11 bases in between. The length of the CDR3 is 14 residues. CDR3 nucleotides: TGCGCCAGCAGCCAAGAGGAACGGTCGGATGAGCAGTTCTTC. Translating it yields CASSQEERSDEQFF.

V and J are TRBV28 and TRBJ1-5; 7 bases agree with TRBD1. J gave up 3 bases and V 6 bases, and 8 bases lay outside the gene matches. The CDR3 totals 15 residues. The germline V gene encodes CDR1 MDHEN and CDR2 SYDVKM. CDR3 sequence (DNA): TGTGCCAGCAGCCGGGGGGACAGCAACAATCAGCCCCAGCATTTT. Translated, it gives CASSRGDSNNQPQHF.

Of note for this clonotype: The missing conserved phenylalanine or tryptophan at the end of this CDR3 makes a read error likely. The chain joins TRBV7-2 to TRBJ2-4; D gene unclear. The CDR3 sequence is 16 residues long. Trimming shortened V by 0 bases and J by 0 bases, and 9 bases separated the two germline ends. Germline V gene sequence: CDR1 SGHTA, CDR2 FQGNSA. DNA of the CDR3: TGTGCCAGCAGCTTAGCTGGCAGCCTAGCCAAAAACATTCAGTACATC. Translation: CASSLAGSLAKNIQYI.

V gene TRBV4-1 combines with J gene TRBJ2-1; D perhaps matches TRBD2 (5 bases). Trimming cost V 0 bases and J 9 bases, with 12 bases left between them. Germline assignment: CDR1 MGHRA and CDR2 YSYEKL. The CDR3 totals 14 residues. The CDR3, as DNA: TGCGCCAGCAGCCAAGAGGTGTCTAGCTTTGAGCAGTTCTTC. Amino acids: CASSQEVSSFEQFF.

This sequence joins TRBV7-2 and TRBJ2-5; possibly TRBD1 or TRBD2 for D (5 bases each). Per the germline V gene, CDR1 is SGHTA and CDR2 is FQGNSA. CDR3 length: 16 amino acids. V was pared by 1 base and J by 4 bases, with 16 bases between. CDR3 loop: CASSLGGGHGGETQYF. CDR3 coding DNA: TGTGCCAGCAGCTTAGGGGGCGGACATGGGGGAGAGACCCAGTACTTC.

The rearrangement uses TRBV29-1 and TRBJ1-5; D not certain. The germline V gene encodes CDR1 SQVTM and CDR2 ANQGSEA. This CDR3 has 13 amino acids. Trimming cost V 5 bases and J 0 bases, with 8 bases left between them. As DNA, the CDR3 is TGCAGCGTTCAGGAGAATAGCAATCAGCCCCAGCATTTT. It yields the protein CSVQENSNQPQHF.

This clonotype showed up just a few times. The rearrangement joins TRBV7-8 to TRBJ1-5, with D uncertain. V was pared by 5 bases and J by 6 bases, with 8 bases between. The CDR3 is made up of 12 amino acids. Germline V CDR1 and CDR2: SGHVS, FQNEAQ. The CDR3 is CASSPPFQPQHF. The CDR3 bases are TGTGCCAGCAGCCCTCCGTTTCAGCCCCAGCATTTT.

The chain recombines TRBV7-8 with TRBJ2-3, with 14 nucleotides matching TRBD2. With 5 bases clipped from V and 5 bases from J, the junction kept 12 bases outside the gene matches. Germline V CDR1 and CDR2: SGHVS, FQNEAQ. The CDR3 sequence is 18 residues long. Here the CDR3 reads CASSPGQTSGRARDTQYF. CDR3 nucleotides: TGTGCCAGCAGCCCCGGTCAGACTAGCGGGAGGGCTAGAGATACGCAGTATTTT.

J is TRBJ2-1 and V is TRBV7-2; 14 bases match TRBD2. J lost 7 bases, V lost 6 bases, and 11 bases had no gene match. This CDR3 contains 17 residues. The germline V gene has CDR1 SGHTA and CDR2 FQGNSA. In DNA, the CDR3 is TGTGCCAGCAGACCCCCGGGACTAGCGGGAGTGGGGAATGAGCAGTTCTTC. Its translation: CASRPPGLAGVGNEQFF.

The rearrangement uses TRBV15 and TRBJ1-2; D is possibly TRBD1 (6 bases). Germline CDR1 is LNHNV and CDR2 is YYDKDF (reference sequence). The CDR3 loop spans 16 amino acids. The ends were cut back, 3 bases at V and 2 bases at J, with 16 bases in the middle. The CDR3 DNA reads as TGTGCCACCAGCAGCCGAAACAGGGCTCCCAACTATGGCTACACCTTC. This encodes CATSSRNRAPNYGYTF.

This clonotype was observed a few times. The chain combines TRBV10-3 with TRBJ1-3, with D tentatively TRBD1 (5 bases). The V end was cut by 7 bases, the J end by 0 bases, with 13 bases between. The length of the CDR3 is 15 residues. The germline CDR1 and CDR2 sequences are ENHRY and SYGVKD. In nucleotides, the CDR3 is TGTGCCATCAAGGAACAGGTTTTCTCTGGAAACACCATATATTTT. Protein: CAIKEQVFSGNTIYF.

This clonotype showed up just a few times. The chain combines TRBV6-1 with TRBJ2-7; TRBD1 or TRBD2 may be the D gene (5 bases each). The CDR3 length is 16 residues. Germline V gene lookup returns CDR1 MNHNS and CDR2 SASEGT. V was trimmed by 7 bases and J by 2 bases, leaving 21 bases between them. The CDR3 loop is CASTSPRVKGPYEQYF. In DNA form, the CDR3 reads TGTGCCAGCACTAGCCCCAGGGTCAAAGGTCCCTACGAGCAGTACTTC.

This sequence joins TRBV5-4 and TRBJ2-7; TRBD2 aligns across 10 bases. Germline CDR1 SGHNT, CDR2 YYREEE (reference sequence). After removal of 1 base from V and 1 base from J, the junction contained 2 bases not matched to a gene. This CDR3 spans 15 amino acids. For the CDR3, the DNA is TGTGCCAGCAGCTTGCGAGCGGGAGGGTCCTACGAGCAGTACGTC. Translation: CASSLRAGGSYEQYV.

The V gene is TRBV20-1, the J gene TRBJ2-5; 8 bases are shared with TRBD2. V lost 1 base to trimming and J lost 0 bases; unmatched junction nucleotides: 10. CDR3 size: 17 residues. Germline lookup yields CDR1 DFQATT and CDR2 SNEGSKA (reference sequence). The CDR3 is CSARVLRAGEHQETQYF. The CDR3 coding sequence is TGCAGTGCTAGAGTCCTCCGAGCGGGAGAGCACCAAGAGACCCAGTACTTC.

The J gene is TRBJ1-3, the V gene TRBV28; D not resolved. CDR3 length: 14 amino acids. Trimming removed 3 bases from V and 4 bases from J, with 10 bases in between. CDR1 is MDHEN, CDR2 SYDVKM, per germline. CDR3 residues: CASSFAFNGNTIYF. In DNA form, the CDR3 reads TGTGCCAGCAGTTTTGCGTTTAACGGAAACACCATATATTTT.

The genes are TRBV5-5 and TRBJ2-1; D possibly corresponds to TRBD2 (5 bases). V was shortened by 1 base and J by 8 bases, with 16 bases between the two germline ends. This CDR3 comprises 15 residues. Germline V gene sequence: CDR1 SGHKS, CDR2 YYEKEE (reference sequence). CDR3 protein: CASSLHGNGYYEQFF. Written as DNA, the CDR3 is TGTGCCAGCAGCTTGCACGGGAACGGATACTATGAGCAGTTCTTC.

This clonotype showed up just once. This sequence joins TRBV7-6 and TRBJ2-5; no definite D call. Germline lookup yields CDR1 SGHVS and CDR2 FNYEAQ. The V end was cut by 4 bases, the J end by 2 bases, with 11 bases between. There are 14 residues in the CDR3. Written as DNA, the CDR3 is TGTGCCAGCAGCTCGCTCTCGGTACAAGAGACCCAGTACTTC. Protein product: CASSSLSVQETQYF.

The gene calls are TRBV4-2 and TRBJ1-2; tentative D call: TRBD1 (5 bases). The V end lost 4 bases, the J end lost 3 bases, and 18 bases lay between the germline ends. Per the germline V gene, CDR1 is LGHNA and CDR2 is YNFKEQ. This CDR3 is built from 16 residues. CDR3 sequence reads: CASSPRSRESDYGYTF. The CDR3 bases are TGTGCCAGCAGCCCCCGGTCCAGGGAGAGTGACTATGGCTACACCTTC.

This clonotype came up a few times. J is TRBJ2-7 and V is TRBV6-5; D unclear. Germline V gene data show CDR1 as MNHEY and CDR2 as SVGAGI. The CDR3 spans 13 residues. V was pared by 2 bases and J by 6 bases, with 11 bases between. CDR3 protein: CASSYIPGSEQYF. The CDR3 DNA follows: TGTGCCAGCAGTTACATCCCCGGGTCCGAGCAGTACTTC.

The V and J genes are TRBV20-1 and TRBJ1-1; D is ambiguous. The CDR3 runs 10 residues. CDR1 and CDR2 (germline): DFQATT, SNEGSKA (reference sequence). V lost 3 bases, J lost 5 bases, and 4 bases lay in between. The CDR3 loop is CSASLTEAFF. For the CDR3, the DNA is TGCAGTGCTAGCCTAACTGAAGCTTTCTTT.

The chain uses TRBV5-6 and TRBJ1-6, with TRBD1 identical over 8 bases. The V and J ends lost 4 bases and 4 bases, in that order; junction bases with no gene match: 22. CDR3 size: 21 residues. The germline gives CDR1 SGHDT, CDR2 YYEEEE. The CDR3 DNA reads TGTGCCAGCAGCCTACTTGTGGACAGGGCGACATACTCTTTATATAATTCACCCCTCCACTTT. Translated, it gives CASSLLVDRATYSLYNSPLHF.